These 30 T cell receptor beta chains were sequenced from one sample in a study of human T cells and chemical hapten exposure. TCRdb analysed the RACE reads with MiXCR anew, one entry per CDR3 protein. This table holds around 57,000 distinct CDR3 sequences, 8% to 13% found once. The time point denotes: patch test 1, 2 weeks after DPC sensitization. Stated treatment: therapeutic diphenylcyclopropenone sensitization with weekly scalp DPC. Unfractionated whole blood was the source from which total RNA was extracted. Sequencing was performed on whole blood, taken in connection with sensitization to the hapten diphenylcyclopropenone (DPC). These receptors originate from a woman in her 40s with alopecia areata. Some clones in this sample may be carry-over from other donors' samples.

This clonotype occurred many times. This chain uses TRBV6-6 with TRBJ1-1; D uncertain. Germline V gives CDR1 MNHNY, CDR2 SVGAGI (reference sequence). CDR3 length: 13 residues. The V end was cut by 6 bases, the J end by 5 bases, with 13 bases between. The CDR3 spells CASSHPLGTEAFF. The CDR3 DNA sequence: TGTGCCAGCAGCCATCCGTTGGGGACTGAAGCTTTCTTT.

This clonotype was counted ten times or more. This chain uses TRBV12-5 with TRBJ2-1, with 8 positions matching TRBD2. Trimming removed 6 bases from V and 0 bases from J; junction bases left unmatched: 4. The CDR3 totals 15 residues. The germline V gene encodes CDR1 LGHNT and CDR2 FRNRAP. CDR3 sequence (DNA): TGTGCTAGTGGACCCGGACTAGCCTCCTACAATGAGCAGTTCTTC. As protein: CASGPGLASYNEQFF.

This clonotype was seen more than once but under ten times. This chain links TRBV27 with TRBJ1-6, with D maybe TRBD1 (5 bases). This CDR3 comprises 17 residues. Germline CDR1 and CDR2: MNHEY and SMNVEV (reference sequence). Trimming took off 10 bases at V and 5 bases at J, with 24 bases between the two ends. DNA of the CDR3: TGTGCCACCAGCCCGTCACAATTTAGACAGCATAATTCACCCCTCCACTTT. The encoded protein is CATSPSQFRQHNSPLHF.

This clonotype was recorded a few times. This CDR3 reads CASGKSGTGELFF. Here the CDR3 DNA reads TGCGCCAGCGGGAAGTCCGGCACCGGGGAGCTGTTTTTT. This chain links TRBV4-1 with TRBJ2-2; no clear D gene. Trimming cost V 8 bases and J 4 bases, with 11 bases left between them. The germline V gene encodes CDR1 MGHRA and CDR2 YSYEKL. This CDR3 is built from 13 residues.

This rearrangement joins TRBV18 to TRBJ2-1; D unclear. This CDR3 comprises 12 residues. Germline V lookup: CDR1 KGHSH, CDR2 LQKENI. V was clipped by 6 bases and J by 5 bases, with 8 bases between them. The chain's CDR3 is CASSVFNNEQFF. CDR3 in DNA: TGTGCCAGCTCGGTGTTTAACAATGAGCAGTTCTTC. Looking up the rest from reference TRBV18 and TRBJ2-1 gives the full variable domain: NAGVMQNPRHLVRRRGQEARLRCSPMKGHSHVYWYRQLPEEGLKFMVYLQKENIIDESGMPKERFSAEFPKEGPSILRIQQVVRGDSAAYFCASSVFNNEQFFGPGTRLTVL.

This clonotype showed up just a few times. This chain uses TRBV6-5 with TRBJ2-3, with 13 bases identical to TRBD2. The ends lost 7 bases at V and 5 bases at J; junction bases unmatched: 12. This CDR3 is built from 17 residues. Germline V gives CDR1 MNHEY, CDR2 SVGAGI. CDR3 sequence (DNA): TGTGCCAGCAAGTCCAGGACTAGCGGGAGCTGGGGAGATACGCAGTATTTT. Its protein is CASKSRTSGSWGDTQYF.

This clonotype showed up many times. V is TRBV27 and J is TRBJ2-1; D is possibly TRBD2 (5 bases). The ends were cut back, 1 base at V and 9 bases at J, with 13 bases in the middle. Germline V gene data show CDR1 as MNHEY and CDR2 as SMNVEV (reference sequence). The CDR3 is 14 amino acids. CDR3 sequence (DNA): TGTGCCAGCAGTTTATTTTCGGGGAGAGTTGAGCAGTTCTTC. Its protein product is CASSLFSGRVEQFF.

This clonotype has a count of ten or more. The V gene is TRBV29-1, the J gene TRBJ2-1; 8 bases agree with TRBD1. This CDR3 spans 12 amino acids. After removal of 7 bases from V and 7 bases from J, the junction contained 6 bases not matched to a gene. Germline CDR1 reads SQVTM; CDR2 reads ANQGSEA. The CDR3 loop is CSAWTGSNEQFF. DNA of the CDR3: TGCAGCGCCTGGACAGGGTCGAATGAGCAGTTCTTC.

This clonotype was found a few times. The chain links TRBV27 to TRBJ1-3, with D unclear. V lost 8 bases to trimming and J lost 0 bases, with 17 bases between them. The CDR3 contains 16 residues. Germline V CDR1 and CDR2: MNHEY, SMNVEV (reference sequence). The CDR3 DNA reads as TGTGCCAGCCCTCTTCCTCGCAGAGACTCTGGAAACACCATATATTTT. It encodes CASPLPRRDSGNTIYF.

This clonotype was counted ten times or more. The chain uses TRBV7-2 and TRBJ2-3; 7 bases line up with TRBD2. The CDR3 is 17 amino acids. Trimming cost V 0 bases and J 1 base; bases outside gene matches: 7. The germline gives CDR1 SGHTA, CDR2 FQGNSA. The DNA of the CDR3 is TGTGCCAGCAGCTTAGCCCTGTCGGGGGGAGGCACAGATACGCAGTATTTT. It translates to CASSLALSGGGTDTQYF.

This clonotype has only a few counts. The chain uses TRBV20-1 and TRBJ2-7, with a weak D call TRBD1 (6 bases). CDR1 and CDR2 from the germline V gene are DFQATT and SNEGSKA (reference sequence). The length of the CDR3 is 14 residues. The V gene lost 0 bases and the J gene lost 3 bases, with 12 bases spanning the gap. The CDR3 nucleotides read TGCAGTGCTAGAGATCGGAGAGGGGGCTACGAGCAGTACTTC. Translating gives CSARDRRGGYEQYF.

This clonotype was seen ten or more times. The rearrangement uses TRBV7-2 and TRBJ2-3; no clear D. Germline assignment: CDR1 SGHTA and CDR2 FQGNSA. V lost 1 base, J lost 5 bases, and 10 bases lay in between. The CDR3 has 14 residues. The CDR3 spells CASSLGLFIDTQYF. CDR3 DNA: TGTGCCAGCAGCTTAGGGCTGTTTATAGATACGCAGTATTTT.

This clonotype was seen many times. V usage is TRBV29-1 and J usage is TRBJ2-7, with 9 bases matching TRBD1. V dropped 4 bases and J dropped 4; count of bases not matched to a gene: 8. CDR1 and CDR2 from the germline V gene are SQVTM and ANQGSEA. The CDR3 is made up of 14 amino acids. The CDR3 here is CSVAVRDRGYEQYF. The CDR3 nucleotides read TGCAGCGTTGCAGTGCGTGACAGGGGGTACGAGCAGTACTTC.

There are a few counts of this clonotype. This chain joins TRBV7-2 and TRBJ2-5, with D possibly matching TRBD2 (7 bases). The germline CDR1 and CDR2 sequences are SGHTA and FQGNSA. CDR3 size: 15 residues. Between the trimmed V and J ends, which lost 5 bases and 5 bases, there was a span of 18 bases. The CDR3 here is CASSLISGGRETQYF. CDR3 DNA: TGTGCCAGCAGCCTTATCTCGGGGGGCCGGGAGACCCAGTACTTC. Combining the CDR3 with reference TRBV7-2 and TRBJ2-5 gives the whole variable domain GAGVSQSPSNKVTEKGKDVELRCDPISGHTALYWYRQSLGQGLEFLIYFQGNSAPDKSGLPSDRFSAERTGGSVSTLTIQRTQQEDSAVYLCASSLISGGRETQYFGPGTRLLVL.

The chain is built from TRBV29-1 and TRBJ1-4, with D possibly being TRBD1 (5 bases). CDR1 SQVTM and CDR2 ANQGSEA come from the germline V gene. Trimming took 3 bases from V and 10 from J, leaving 15 bases between them. The CDR3 is 13 residues long. The CDR3 DNA sequence: TGCAGCGTTGAGGGTCAGGGCCTTGGAAAACTGTTTTTT. Protein product: CSVEGQGLGKLFF.

The sample holds many counts of this clonotype. The V gene is TRBV4-1, the J gene TRBJ2-7, with 8 bases aligning to TRBD2. V gave up 1 base and J gave up 5 bases; unmatched junction bases: 4. Germline V gene sequence: CDR1 MGHRA, CDR2 YSYEKL. The CDR3 is 14 amino acids. In DNA form, the CDR3 reads TGCGCCAGCAGCCAAGTGGGACTAGGTAACGAGCAGTACTTC. It codes for CASSQVGLGNEQYF.

This clonotype was observed a few times. V and J are TRBV30 and TRBJ2-1, with 8 bases matching TRBD2. Germline V gives CDR1 GTSNPN, CDR2 SVGIG (reference sequence). The CDR3 consists of 15 residues. The J segment lost 2 bases and the V segment lost 0 bases, leaving 3 bases of the junction unmatched. This CDR3 reads CAWSVFSGAYNEQFF. The CDR3 region has the DNA TGTGCCTGGAGTGTGTTTAGCGGGGCCTACAATGAGCAGTTCTTC.

There are many counts of this clonotype. The chain is built from TRBV7-3 and TRBJ2-1; the D gene is possibly TRBD1 (5 bases). The CDR3 spans 15 residues. The germline V and J ends were trimmed by 3 bases and 2 bases, with 11 bases remaining between them. Looked up from germline, CDR1 is SGHTA and CDR2 is FQGTGA. This CDR3 is CASSFDSPPYNEQFF. The DNA for the CDR3 is TGTGCCAGCAGCTTTGACAGCCCTCCCTACAATGAGCAGTTCTTC.

This clonotype has more than one count but fewer than ten. CDR3 in DNA: TGTGCCAGCAGCCTTTACAGGGGCGATGAGCAGTTCTTC. As protein: CASSLYRGDEQFF. The gene calls are TRBV7-2 and TRBJ2-1, with 7 positions matching TRBD1. Germline V gene lookup returns CDR1 SGHTA and CDR2 FQGNSA. The trim removed 5 bases at V and 8 bases at J, leaving 6 bases unmatched. CDR3 length: 13 amino acids.

This clonotype was detected a few times. The CDR3 sequence: CASSLSRLAAWGETQYF. The DNA of the CDR3 is TGTGCCAGCAGTTTATCTAGGCTAGCGGCTTGGGGGGAGACCCAGTACTTC. The chain is built from TRBV12-3 or TRBV12-4 and TRBJ2-5; 7 nucleotides agree with TRBD2. Trimming cost V 2 bases and J 5 bases; bases outside gene matches: 14. The CDR3 spans 17 residues.

This clonotype was recorded at least ten times. CDR3 protein: CASSIGQGSTEAFF. In DNA, the CDR3 is TGCGCCAGCAGCATAGGACAGGGAAGCACTGAAGCTTTCTTT. The genes are TRBV5-1 and TRBJ1-1; 8 positions match TRBD1. V lost 4 bases and J lost 4; bases outside the gene matches: 6. Germline V gene data show CDR1 as SGHRS and CDR2 as YFSETQ. This CDR3 contains 14 residues.

This clonotype has ten or more counts. The chain joins TRBV2 to TRBJ1-5, with 9 bases fitting TRBD1. Germline lookup yields CDR1 SNHLY and CDR2 FYNNEI. The CDR3 sequence is 15 residues long. Trimming took 7 bases from V and 2 from J; bases not matched to a gene: 6. CDR3 coding DNA: TGTGCCAGCAATTCGGACAGGGGAGGCAATCAGCCCCAGCATTTT. It encodes CASNSDRGGNQPQHF. Based on the CDR3 plus reference TRBV2 and TRBJ1-5, the full variable domain is EPEVTQTPSHQVTQMGQEVILRCVPISNHLYFYWYRQILGQKVEFLVSFYNNEISEKSEIFDDQFSVERPDGSNFTLKIRSTKLEDSAMYFCASNSDRGGNQPQHFGDGTRLSIL.

Remarks on this clonotype: A clone one base away is much larger, so this may be a read error. J is TRBJ1-6 and V is TRBV18; TRBD1 might be the D (5 bases). Between the trimmed V and J ends, which lost 3 bases and 11 bases, there was a span of 14 bases. Germline V CDR1 and CDR2: KGHSH, LQKENI. The CDR3 has 14 residues. The CDR3 region has the DNA TGTGCCAGCTCACCCTCCCCAGGGTATCCACCCCTCCACTTT. This codes for CASSPSPGYPPLHF.

This clonotype was seen only a few times. CDR3 region: CASSHARTGEQFF. The DNA of the CDR3 is TGTGCCAGCAGCCATGCTAGGACCGGTGAGCAGTTCTTC. The chain combines TRBV3-1 with TRBJ2-1; D is uncertain. Trimming shortened V by 3 bases and J by 9 bases, and 12 bases separated the two germline ends. The germline gives CDR1 LGHDT, CDR2 YNNKEL (reference sequence). CDR3 length: 13 residues.

This clonotype was seen at least ten times. The J gene is TRBJ2-3, the V gene TRBV24-1, with 8 bases identical to TRBD1. This CDR3 contains 15 residues. V was clipped by 5 bases and J by 4 bases; unmatched bases: 7. The germline V gene encodes CDR1 KGHDR and CDR2 SFDVKD. The chain's CDR3 is CATSVTRTGSDTQYF. DNA of the CDR3: TGTGCCACCAGTGTGACTAGGACAGGGTCAGATACGCAGTATTTT.

In this sample, this clonotype turned up many times. The chain couples TRBV18 to TRBJ1-1; D is unresolved. Trimming took 6 bases from V and 1 from J, leaving 15 bases between them. Per the germline V gene, CDR1 is KGHSH and CDR2 is LQKENI. The CDR3 has 15 residues. The CDR3 DNA is TGTGCCAGCTCCCGAACGGGAGGGTCGAACACTGAAGCTTTCTTT. Protein: CASSRTGGSNTEAFF.

This chain joins TRBV3-1 and TRBJ1-2; D gene unclear. The germline V gene encodes CDR1 LGHDT and CDR2 YNNKEL (reference sequence). Trimming stripped 2 bases from V and 0 bases from J, with 4 bases between. The CDR3 totals 13 residues. The CDR3 loop is CASSQRPNYGYTF. The DNA for the CDR3 is TGTGCCAGCAGCCAAAGGCCTAACTATGGCTACACCTTC.

The rearrangement uses TRBV7-3 and TRBJ2-1; D is unclear. Germline V gene sequence: CDR1 SGHTA, CDR2 FQGTGA. The length of the CDR3 is 12 residues. The ends were cut back, 3 bases at V and 9 bases at J, with 9 bases in the middle. The CDR3 nucleotides are TGTGCCAGCAGCTTGGGTGGCGGTGAGCAGTTCTTC. Amino acids: CASSLGGGEQFF.

V is TRBV6-6 and J is TRBJ2-7, with 9 bases fitting TRBD1. The CDR3 extends over 13 amino acids. The V segment lost 6 bases and the J segment 3 bases; nucleotides outside the gene matches: 3. CDR1 and CDR2 from the germline V gene are MNHNY and SVGAGI (reference sequence). The CDR3 protein is CASSRDRVYEQYF. The DNA of the CDR3 is TGTGCCAGCAGCCGGGACAGGGTCTACGAGCAGTACTTC.

This clonotype was detected many times. The chain joins TRBV29-1 to TRBJ1-1; 8 positions agree with TRBD1. Germline V CDR1 and CDR2: SQVTM, ANQGSEA. The J segment lost 4 bases and the V segment lost 5 bases, leaving 6 bases of the junction unmatched. This CDR3 has 13 amino acids. In DNA, the CDR3 is TGCAGCGTTTGCCAAACAGGGGGCACTGAAGCTTTCTTT. Protein product: CSVCQTGGTEAFF.